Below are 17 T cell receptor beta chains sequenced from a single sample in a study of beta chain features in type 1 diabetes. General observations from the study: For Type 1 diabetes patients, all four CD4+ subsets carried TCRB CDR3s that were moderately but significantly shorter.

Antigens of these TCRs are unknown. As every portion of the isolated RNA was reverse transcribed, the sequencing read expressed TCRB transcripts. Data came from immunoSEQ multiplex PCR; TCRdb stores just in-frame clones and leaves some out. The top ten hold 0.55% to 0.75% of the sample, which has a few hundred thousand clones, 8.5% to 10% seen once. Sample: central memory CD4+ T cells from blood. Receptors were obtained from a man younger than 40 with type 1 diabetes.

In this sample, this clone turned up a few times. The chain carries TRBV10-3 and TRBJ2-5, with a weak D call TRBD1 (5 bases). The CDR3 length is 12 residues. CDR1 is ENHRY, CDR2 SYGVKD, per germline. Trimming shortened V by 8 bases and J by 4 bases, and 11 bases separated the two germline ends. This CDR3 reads CAIQDSGETQYF. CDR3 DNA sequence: TGTGCCATCCAAGACAGTGGAGAGACCCAGTACTTC.

CDR3 sequence (DNA): TGTGCCAGCACCAACCTAGGAGGGGCAGGCTACAATGAGCAGTTCTTC. Protein sequence: CASTNLGGAGYNEQFF. This rearrangement joins TRBV9 to TRBJ2-1; weak D call: TRBD2 (6 bases). Germline V CDR1 and CDR2: SGDLS, YYNGEE. Trimming took off 6 bases at V and 3 bases at J, with 19 bases between the two ends. CDR3 size: 16 residues.

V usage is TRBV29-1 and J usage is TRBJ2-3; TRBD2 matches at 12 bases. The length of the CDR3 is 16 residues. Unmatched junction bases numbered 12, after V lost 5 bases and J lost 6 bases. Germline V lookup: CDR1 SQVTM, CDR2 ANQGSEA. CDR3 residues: CSVLKPTSGSRDTQYF. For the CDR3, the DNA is TGCAGCGTTCTAAAACCGACTAGCGGGAGTAGGGATACGCAGTATTTT.

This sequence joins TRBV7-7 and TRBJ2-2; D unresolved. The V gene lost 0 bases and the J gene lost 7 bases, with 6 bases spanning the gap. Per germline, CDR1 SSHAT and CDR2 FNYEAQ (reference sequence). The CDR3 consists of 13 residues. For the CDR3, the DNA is TGTGCCAGCAGCTTAGCGGGGTTCGGGGAGCTGTTTTTT. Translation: CASSLAGFGELFF.

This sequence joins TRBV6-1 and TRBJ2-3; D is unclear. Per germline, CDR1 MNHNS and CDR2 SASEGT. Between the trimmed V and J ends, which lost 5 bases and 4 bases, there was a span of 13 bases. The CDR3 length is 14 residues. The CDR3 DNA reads TGTGCCAGCAGTCTTAGACCGGTTTCAGATACGCAGTATTTT. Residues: CASSLRPVSDTQYF.

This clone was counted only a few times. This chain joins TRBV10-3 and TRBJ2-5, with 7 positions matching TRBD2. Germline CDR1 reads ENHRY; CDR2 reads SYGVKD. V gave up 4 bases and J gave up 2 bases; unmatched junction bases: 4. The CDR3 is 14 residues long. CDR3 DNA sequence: TGTGCCATCAGTGTCCTGGGAGGGCAAGAGACCCAGTACTTC. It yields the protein CAISVLGGQETQYF.

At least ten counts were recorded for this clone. Here the CDR3 DNA reads TGTGCCAGCAGCTTAGATCAGGGGGGTAGCGGGAACTACAATGAGCAGTTCTTC. Amino acids: CASSLDQGGSGNYNEQFF. The chain carries TRBV11-3 and TRBJ2-1, with D possibly TRBD2 on 8 matching bases. Germline CDR1 and CDR2: SGHNT and YENEEA. The V end lost 0 bases, the J end lost 3 bases, and 18 bases lay between the germline ends. This CDR3 contains 18 residues.

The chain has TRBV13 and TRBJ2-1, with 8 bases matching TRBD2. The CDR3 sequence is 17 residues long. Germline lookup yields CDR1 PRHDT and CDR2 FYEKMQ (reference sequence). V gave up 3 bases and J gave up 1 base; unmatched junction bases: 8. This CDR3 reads CASSLGGAGESYNEQFF. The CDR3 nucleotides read TGTGCCAGCAGCTTGGGGGGAGCGGGAGAATCCTACAATGAGCAGTTCTTC.

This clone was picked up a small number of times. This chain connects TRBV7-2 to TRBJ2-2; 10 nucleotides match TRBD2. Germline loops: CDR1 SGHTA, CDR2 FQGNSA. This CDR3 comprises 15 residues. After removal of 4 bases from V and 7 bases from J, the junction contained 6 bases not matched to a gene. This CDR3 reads CASSYQRLAGGELFF. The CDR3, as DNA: TGTGCCAGCAGCTACCAGAGACTAGCGGGCGGGGAGCTGTTTTTT.

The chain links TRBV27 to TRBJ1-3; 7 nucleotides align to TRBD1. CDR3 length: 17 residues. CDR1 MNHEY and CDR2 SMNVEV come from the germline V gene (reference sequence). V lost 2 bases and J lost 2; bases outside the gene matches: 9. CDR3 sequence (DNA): TGTGCCAGCAGTTTAGGATTAGGGGGCTCAGCTGGAAACACCATATATTTT. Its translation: CASSLGLGGSAGNTIYF.

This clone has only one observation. The CDR3 here is CASSYSTGQNIQYF. The CDR3 nucleotides are TGTGCCAGCAGTTACTCGACAGGACAAAACATTCAGTACTTC. The rearrangement uses TRBV6-6 and TRBJ2-4; perhaps TRBD1 as D (6 bases). The V gene's germline CDR1 is MNHNY and CDR2 SVGAGI (reference sequence). This CDR3 has 14 amino acids. The V end was cut by 0 bases, the J end by 5 bases, with 8 bases between.

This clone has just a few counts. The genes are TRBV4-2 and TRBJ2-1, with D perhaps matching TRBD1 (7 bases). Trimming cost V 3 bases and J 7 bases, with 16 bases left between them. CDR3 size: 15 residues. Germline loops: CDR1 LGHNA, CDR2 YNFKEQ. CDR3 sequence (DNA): TGTGCCAGCAGCCAGCAGGGGGGTTATACGAATGAGCAGTTCTTC. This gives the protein CASSQQGGYTNEQFF.

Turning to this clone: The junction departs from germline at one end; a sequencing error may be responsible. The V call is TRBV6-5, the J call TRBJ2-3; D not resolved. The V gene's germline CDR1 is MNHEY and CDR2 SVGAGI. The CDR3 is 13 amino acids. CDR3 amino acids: CASSSTFTNTQYF. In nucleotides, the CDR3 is TGTGCCAGCAGCTCAACCTTCACAAATACGCAGTATTTT.

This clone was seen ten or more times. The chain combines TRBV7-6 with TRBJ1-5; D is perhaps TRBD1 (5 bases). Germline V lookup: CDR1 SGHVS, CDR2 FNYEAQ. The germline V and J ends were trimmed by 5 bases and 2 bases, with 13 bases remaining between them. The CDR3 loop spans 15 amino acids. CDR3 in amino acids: CASSPDVGGNQPQHF. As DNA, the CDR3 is TGTGCCAGCAGCCCAGATGTGGGGGGCAATCAGCCCCAGCATTTT.

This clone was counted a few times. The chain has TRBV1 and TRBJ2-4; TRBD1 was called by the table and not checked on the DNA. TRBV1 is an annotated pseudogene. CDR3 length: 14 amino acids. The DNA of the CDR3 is TGCACCAGCAGCCGAGGACAGATGAAAAACATTCAGTACTTC. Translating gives CTSSRGQMKNIQYF.

The CDR3 DNA follows: TGTGCCAGCAGCTTAGGATACACAGATACGCAGTATTTT. This encodes CASSLGYTDTQYF. This chain uses TRBV7-8 with TRBJ2-3; D is ambiguous. CDR3 length: 13 amino acids. Looked up from germline, CDR1 is SGHVS and CDR2 is FQNEAQ. Trimming removed 1 base at V and 2 bases at J, with 4 bases between.

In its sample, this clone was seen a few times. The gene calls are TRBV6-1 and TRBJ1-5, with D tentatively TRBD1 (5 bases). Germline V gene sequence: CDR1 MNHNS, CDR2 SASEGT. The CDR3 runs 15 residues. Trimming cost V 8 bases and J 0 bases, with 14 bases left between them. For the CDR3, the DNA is TGTGCCAGCGAACGGGGGGTCTATAGCAATCAGCCCCAGCATTTT. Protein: CASERGVYSNQPQHF.